This T cell receptor beta chain originates from a study of T cells in tuberculosis. Germline loops: CDR1 MNHEY, CDR2 SMNVEV (reference sequence). The CDR3 spans 13 residues. V trimming: 6 bases; J trimming: 7 bases; junction bases outside the gene matches: 3. Findings of the study overall: Using the GMM-specific repertoire gave under 90% accuracy versus 70% with motifs. Smaller distances to GMM-specific TCRs suggested their expansion in active tuberculosis.

The time point was: new active TB diagnosis, blood taken before or within 7 days of starting treatment. Each clinical donor contributed on average approximately 99,000 T cells from unsorted cryopreserved PBMC. On this clone: What it binds is unknown.

Using immunoSEQ multiplex PCR, the repertoire was profiled, and TCRdb retains in-frame clones only, with some absent. The sample has tens of thousands of clones, 90% to 95% seen once; the top ten hold under 1.5%. This rearrangement joins TRBV27 to TRBJ2-1, with TRBD2 identical over 10 bases. The receptor was derived from an adult with tuberculosis. The source was PBMCs, collected at tuberculosis diagnosis. CDR3 protein: CASRASGSNEQFF. The CDR3 nucleotides are TGTGCCAGCAGGGCTAGCGGGAGTAATGAGCAGTTCTTC.